This entry is about one TCR beta chain. Its specificity is unknown. Germline CDR1 and CDR2: SGHRS and YFSETQ. This CDR3 is 15 amino acids long. Trimming stripped 0 bases from V and 0 bases from J, with 6 bases between. Here immunoSEQ multiplex PCR was the method, and the copy in TCRdb shows in-frame clones only, minus some. In the table there are 17,000 or so clones, 81% of which are singletons. The data originate from a study of CD4+ T cells in melanoma. Study-level findings and limits: Diverse differentiation states were reported for melanoma neoantigen-specific CD4+ T cells. CD8+ T cell, macrophage and B cell function reportedly correlated with neoantigen-specific CD4+ T cells.

The chain is built from TRBV5-1 and TRBJ2-2; the D is unclear. This clonotype originated in a human donor with melanoma. Sequenced material: cells from a culture (not recorded whether cultured in vitro). CDR3 loop: CASSLGSANTGELFF. The CDR3 coding sequence is TGCGCCAGCAGCTTGGGCAGCGCGAACACCGGGGAGCTGTTTTTT.